This T cell receptor (beta chain) appears in the sequencing data of a study of cytomegalovirus exposure and HLA in healthy donors. Study in general: Assignment to the Caucasian-associated ancestry cluster applied to approximately 80% of the approximately 420 genotyped donors. Whole-study results and caveats: TCR beta V segments were, for the most part, productive about 87% or about 30% of the time in an earlier analysis. The study listed roughly 150 cytomegalovirus-associated TCR beta chains.

Vbeta (60) and Jbeta (13) primers were used in the PCR. The table came from immunoSEQ multiplex PCR; TCRdb's copy has only in-frame clones and leaves some out. The repertoire holds about 130,000 clones, with around four fifths as singletons. V was pared by 0 bases and J by 1 base, with 12 bases between. The CDR3 is 17 residues long. CDR1 and CDR2 from the germline V gene are MGHRA and YSYEKL. This clone was detected only once. Its matching antigen is unknown. V usage is TRBV4-1 and J usage is TRBJ2-2, with D tentatively TRBD1 (6 bases). The source is a boy between 2 and 15 years old in good health and CMV-seronegative. The sample consisted of PBMCs. The CDR3 reads CASSQDINRVNTGELFF. The CDR3 DNA reads TGCGCCAGCAGCCAAGATATAAACAGGGTGAACACCGGGGAGCTGTTTTTT.